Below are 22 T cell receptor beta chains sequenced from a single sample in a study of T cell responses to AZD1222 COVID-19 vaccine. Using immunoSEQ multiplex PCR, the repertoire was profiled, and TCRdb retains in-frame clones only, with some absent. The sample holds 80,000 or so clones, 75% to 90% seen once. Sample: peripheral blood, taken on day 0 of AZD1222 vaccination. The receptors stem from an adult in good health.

The CDR3 region is CSVDKANTGELFF. The CDR3 DNA reads TGCAGCGTTGACAAGGCGAACACCGGGGAGCTGTTTTTT. V and J are TRBV29-1 and TRBJ2-2; D unresolved. The CDR3 has 13 residues. V was shortened by 3 bases and J by 0 bases, with 5 bases between the two germline ends. CDR1 is SQVTM, CDR2 ANQGSEA, per germline.

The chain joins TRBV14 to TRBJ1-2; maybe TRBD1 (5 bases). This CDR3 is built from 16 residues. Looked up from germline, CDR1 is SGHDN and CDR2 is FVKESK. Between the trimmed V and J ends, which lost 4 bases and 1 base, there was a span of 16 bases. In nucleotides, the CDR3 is TGTGCCAGCAGCCTCCGGGACGGAGCCTTTAACTATGGCTACACCTTC. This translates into CASSLRDGAFNYGYTF.

The CDR3 here is CAISERTANTEAFF. The CDR3 nucleotides are TGTGCCATCAGCGAACGGACGGCGAACACTGAAGCTTTCTTT. J is TRBJ1-1 and V is TRBV10-3; D is unresolved. V lost 6 bases to trimming and J lost 1 base, with 12 bases between them. Germline V gene sequence: CDR1 ENHRY, CDR2 SYGVKD. This CDR3 contains 14 residues.

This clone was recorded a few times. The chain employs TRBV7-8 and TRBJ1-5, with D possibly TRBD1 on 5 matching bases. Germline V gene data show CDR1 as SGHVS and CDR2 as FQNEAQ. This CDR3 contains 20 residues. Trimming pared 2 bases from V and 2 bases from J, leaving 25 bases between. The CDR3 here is CASSLFSIRGRQWGNQPQHF. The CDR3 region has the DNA TGTGCCAGCAGCTTATTTAGTATAAGGGGTCGCCAGTGGGGCAATCAGCCCCAGCATTTT. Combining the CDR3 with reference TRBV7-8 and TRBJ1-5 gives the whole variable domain GAGVSQSPRYKVAKRGQDVALRCDPISGHVSLFWYQQALGQGPEFLTYFQNEAQLDKSGLPSDRFFAERPEGSVSTLKIQRTQQEDSAVYLCASSLFSIRGRQWGNQPQHFGDGTRLSIL.

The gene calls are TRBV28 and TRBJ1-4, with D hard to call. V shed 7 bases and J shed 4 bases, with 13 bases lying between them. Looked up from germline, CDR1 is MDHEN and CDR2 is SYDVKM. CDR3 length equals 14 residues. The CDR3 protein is CASKIRTGNEKLFF. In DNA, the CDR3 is TGTGCCAGCAAGATCAGGACGGGTAATGAAAAACTGTTTTTT.

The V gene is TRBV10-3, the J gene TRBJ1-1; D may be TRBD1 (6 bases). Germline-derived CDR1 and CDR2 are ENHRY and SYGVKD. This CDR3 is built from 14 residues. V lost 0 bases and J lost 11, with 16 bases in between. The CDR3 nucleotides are TGTGCCATCAGTGAGTCTTCAGGGGAAGCGGGTGCTTTCTTT. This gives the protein CAISESSGEAGAFF.

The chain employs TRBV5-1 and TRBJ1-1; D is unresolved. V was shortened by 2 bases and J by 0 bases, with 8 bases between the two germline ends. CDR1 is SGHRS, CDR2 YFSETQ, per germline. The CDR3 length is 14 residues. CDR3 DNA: TGCGCCAGCAGCTTTGGTATCGTGAACACTGAAGCTTTCTTT. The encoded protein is CASSFGIVNTEAFF.

CDR3 DNA: TGTGCCAGCAGTCGTTACACTGAAGCTTTCTTT. Amino acid sequence: CASSRYTEAFF. This chain links TRBV25-1 with TRBJ1-1, with no clear D. The CDR3 runs to 11 residues. Trimming took 5 bases from V and 3 from J, leaving 4 bases between them. CDR1 is MGHDK and CDR2 is SYGVNS in the germline V gene.

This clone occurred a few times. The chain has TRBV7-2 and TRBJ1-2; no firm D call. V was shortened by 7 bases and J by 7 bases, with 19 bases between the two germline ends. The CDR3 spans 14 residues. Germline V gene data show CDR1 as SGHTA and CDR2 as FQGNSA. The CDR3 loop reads CASTSPAPSGGYTF. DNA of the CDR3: TGTGCCAGCACCTCCCCGGCCCCGTCGGGTGGCTACACCTTC.

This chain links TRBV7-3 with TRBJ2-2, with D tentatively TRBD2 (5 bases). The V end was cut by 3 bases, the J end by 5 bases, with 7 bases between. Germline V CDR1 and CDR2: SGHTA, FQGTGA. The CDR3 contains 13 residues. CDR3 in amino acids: CASSLRGTGELFF. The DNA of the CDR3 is TGTGCCAGCAGCTTGAGAGGGACCGGGGAGCTGTTTTTT.

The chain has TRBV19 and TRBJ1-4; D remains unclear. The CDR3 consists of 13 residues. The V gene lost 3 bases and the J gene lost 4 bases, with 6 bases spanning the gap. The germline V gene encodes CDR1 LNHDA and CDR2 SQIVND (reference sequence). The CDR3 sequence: CASSMTYNEKLFF. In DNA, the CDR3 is TGTGCCAGTAGTATGACGTATAATGAAAAACTGTTTTTT.

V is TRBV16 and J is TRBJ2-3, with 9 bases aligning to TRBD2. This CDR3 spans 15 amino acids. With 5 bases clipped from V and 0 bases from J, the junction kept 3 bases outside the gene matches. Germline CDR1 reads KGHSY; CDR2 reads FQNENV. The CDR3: CASSDSGGSTDTQYF. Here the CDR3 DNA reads TGTGCCAGCAGCGATAGCGGGGGCAGCACAGATACGCAGTATTTT.

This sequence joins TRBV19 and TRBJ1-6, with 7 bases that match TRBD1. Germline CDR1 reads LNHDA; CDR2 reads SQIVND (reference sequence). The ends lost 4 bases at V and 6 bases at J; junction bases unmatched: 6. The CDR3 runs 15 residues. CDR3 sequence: CASSTSTGFNSPLHF. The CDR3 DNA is TGTGCCAGTAGTACCTCGACAGGGTTTAATTCACCCCTCCACTTT.

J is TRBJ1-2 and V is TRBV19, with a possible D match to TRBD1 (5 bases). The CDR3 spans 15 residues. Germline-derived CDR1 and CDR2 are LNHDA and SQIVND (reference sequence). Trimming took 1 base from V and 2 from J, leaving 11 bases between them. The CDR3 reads CASSIGSRANYGYTF. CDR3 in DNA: TGTGCCAGTAGTATAGGGTCCAGGGCCAACTATGGCTACACCTTC.

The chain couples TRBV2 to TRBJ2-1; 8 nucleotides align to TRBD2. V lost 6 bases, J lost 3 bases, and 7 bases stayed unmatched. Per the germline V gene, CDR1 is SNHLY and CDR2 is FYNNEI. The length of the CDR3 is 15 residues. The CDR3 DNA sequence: TGTGCCAGCAGAACAAGCGGGGGACGCTACAATGAGCAGTTCTTC. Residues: CASRTSGGRYNEQFF.

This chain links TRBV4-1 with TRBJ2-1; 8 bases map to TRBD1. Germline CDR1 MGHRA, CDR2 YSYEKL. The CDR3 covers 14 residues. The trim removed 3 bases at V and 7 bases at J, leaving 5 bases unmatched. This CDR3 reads CASSQRTGRNEQFF. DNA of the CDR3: TGCGCCAGCAGCCAGCGGACAGGGCGGAATGAGCAGTTCTTC.

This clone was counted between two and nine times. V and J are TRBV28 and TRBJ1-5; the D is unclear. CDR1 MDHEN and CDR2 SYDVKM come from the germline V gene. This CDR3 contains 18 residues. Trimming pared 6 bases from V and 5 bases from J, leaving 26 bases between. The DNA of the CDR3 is TGTGCCAGCAGCCCCTCAATGGCGTTGGGGTCGGTAGATCAGCCCCAGCATTTT. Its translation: CASSPSMALGSVDQPQHF.

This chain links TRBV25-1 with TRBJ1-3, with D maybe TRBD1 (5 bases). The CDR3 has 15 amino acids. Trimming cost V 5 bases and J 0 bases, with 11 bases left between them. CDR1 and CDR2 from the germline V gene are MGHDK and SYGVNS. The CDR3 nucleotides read TGTGCCAGCAGTTATTGGGGGGGCTCTGGAAACACCATATATTTT. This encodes CASSYWGGSGNTIYF.

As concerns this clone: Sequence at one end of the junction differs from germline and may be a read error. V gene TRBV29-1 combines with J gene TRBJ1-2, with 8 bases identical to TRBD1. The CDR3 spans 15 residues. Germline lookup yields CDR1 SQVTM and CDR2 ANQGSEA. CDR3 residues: CSVEDPRGRSYGYTF. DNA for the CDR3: TGCAGCGTCGAAGACCCCAGGGGGCGCAGCTATGGCTACACCTTC.

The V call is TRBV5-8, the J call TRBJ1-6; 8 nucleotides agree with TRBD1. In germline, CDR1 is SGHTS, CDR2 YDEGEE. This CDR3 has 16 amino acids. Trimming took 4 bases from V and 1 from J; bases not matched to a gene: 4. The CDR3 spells CASSPGTGSYNSPLHF. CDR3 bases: TGTGCCAGCAGCCCCGGGACAGGTTCCTATAATTCACCCCTCCACTTT. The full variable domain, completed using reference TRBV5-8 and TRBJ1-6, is EAGVTQSPTHLIKTRGQQATLRCSPISGHTSVYWYQQALGLGLQFLLWYDEGEERNRGNFPPRFSGRQFPNYSSELNVNALELEDSALYLCASSPGTGSYNSPLHFGNGTRLTVT.

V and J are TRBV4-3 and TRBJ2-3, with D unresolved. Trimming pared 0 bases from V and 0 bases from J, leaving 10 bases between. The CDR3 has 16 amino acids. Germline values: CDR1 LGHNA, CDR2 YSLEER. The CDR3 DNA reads TGCGCCAGCAGCCAAGATTGGGCGGATAGCACAGATACGCAGTATTTT. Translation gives CASSQDWADSTDTQYF.

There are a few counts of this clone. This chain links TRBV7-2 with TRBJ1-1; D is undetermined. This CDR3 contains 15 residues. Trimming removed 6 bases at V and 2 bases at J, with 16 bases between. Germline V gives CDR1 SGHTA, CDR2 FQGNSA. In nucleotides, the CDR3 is TGTGCCAGCAGTATCACGGGCCAGGATAACACTGAAGCTTTCTTT. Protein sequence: CASSITGQDNTEAFF.